This TCR beta chain was found in a study of blood T cells in healthy people across ages. The germline V gene has CDR1 SGHTA and CDR2 FQGNSA. The germline V and J ends were trimmed by 1 base and 0 bases, with 4 bases remaining between them. This CDR3 comprises 14 residues. PCR was performed a second time for about 7 to 11 cycles using a sample-barcoded 5' primer and a J-beta primer mix. TCRdb re-called the 5' RACE reads with MiXCR, one entry per CDR3 protein. The sample consists of about 640,000 distinct CDR3 sequences, around 54% of them appearing once. The sequencing input was blood. The sequence derives from a man in his 60s in good health. This chain joins TRBV7-2 and TRBJ2-1; D unclear. CDR3 protein: CASSLDFSYNEQFF. The DNA of the CDR3 is TGTGCCAGCAGCTTAGACTTCTCCTACAATGAGCAGTTCTTC.